This T cell receptor beta chain comes out of a study of blood T cell repertoires in COVID-19. Whole-study context: Whether acute or convalescent, the COVID-19 samples came from the United States, Italy and Spain.

The CDR3 is made up of 14 amino acids. The germline CDR1 and CDR2 sequences are SGHNT and YENEEA. The germline V and J ends were trimmed by 3 bases and 6 bases, with 12 bases remaining between them. Only one count was recorded for this clone. Original analysis: Scientists estimated how many nucleated cells there were by amplifying reference gene primers. Assay: immunoSEQ multiplex PCR; the TCRdb copy retains only in-frame clones and omits some. The DNA gave D and trimming, while V, J and clone size come from that table. The sample shows about 240,000 clones, 75% to 85% of them seen only once. Sequenced: peripheral blood. This sequence joins TRBV11-3 and TRBJ2-1; possibly TRBD2 for D (5 bases). This clonotype was sampled from a human donor in a cohort sampled during active COVID-19. The CDR3 is CASSFSAASNEQFF. DNA of the CDR3: TGTGCCAGCAGCTTCTCAGCGGCCTCCAATGAGCAGTTCTTC. The full variable domain, rest sourced from reference TRBV11-3 and TRBJ2-1, is EAGVVQSPRYKIIEKKQPVAFWCNPISGHNTLYWYLQNLGQGPELLIRYENEEAVDDSQLPKDRFSAERLKGVDSTLKIQPAELGDSAVYLCASSFSAASNEQFFGPGTRLTVL.